This T cell receptor beta chain stems from a study of human T cells and chemical hapten exposure. Study overall: Mainly, slight library volume differences in the pool made TCR yields vary.

CDR3 size: 11 residues. The V gene lost 8 bases and the J gene lost 2 bases, with 5 bases spanning the gap. In germline, CDR1 is MDHEN, CDR2 SYDVKM. Time point specified: pre-sensitization, week 0. Indicated treatment: therapeutic diphenylcyclopropenone sensitization with weekly scalp DPC. TCRdb re-called the RACE reads with MiXCR, one entry per CDR3 protein. The sample has about 46,000 distinct CDR3 sequences, roughly 8.8% seen once; the top ten hold more than 13%. This clonotype was seen a few times. This receptor was identified in a middle-aged woman with alopecia areata. Some clones in this sample may be carry-over from other donors' samples. The chain has TRBV28 and TRBJ2-3; D is unresolved. This material consisted of whole blood, taken in connection with sensitization to the hapten diphenylcyclopropenone (DPC). CDR3: CASQITDTQYF. CDR3 sequence (DNA): TGTGCCAGCCAAATCACAGATACGCAGTATTTT.